The rows below give T cell receptor beta chains drawn from one sample of a study of T cells after yellow fever vaccination. TCRdb called the 5' RACE reads again in MiXCR, with one record for every CDR3 protein. The table shows some 320,000 distinct CDR3 sequences, with 7.5% to 9.5% occurring only once. Specimen: CD4+ T cells sorted from PBMCs, collected 5 days after the yellow fever booster vaccination. The source is a man between 18 and 29 years old who received the YFV17D yellow fever vaccine. Both conserved end residues are trimmed from each CDR3.

TRBV7-2	TRBJ2-4	ASSLGGGAAKNIQY
TRBV28	TRBJ2-3	ASTHSGTFTQY
TRBV7-6	TRBJ1-1	ASSPRVRKLNTEAF
TRBV7-3	TRBJ2-5	ASSSSRPGQETQY
TRBV2	TRBJ2-2	ASSLHRTGELF
TRBV20-1	TRBJ2-1	SASGVEQF
TRBV11-2	TRBJ2-3	ASSLVVSGGGPPRADTQY
TRBV28	TRBJ2-4	ASSLSMDIQY
TRBV6-1	TRBJ2-2	ARYGGLGTGELF
TRBV10-3	TRBJ2-2	AISEYPPNTGELF
TRBV5-1	TRBJ2-5	ASSRGAGEETQY
TRBV12-5	TRBJ2-3	ASGLERTSGLTDTQY
TRBV5-1	TRBJ2-5	ASSLRFGPTGETQY
TRBV10-3	TRBJ2-7	AIAQGAREQY
TRBV12-3/TRBV12-4	TRBJ1-1	ASSLGSLGAF
TRBV7-2	TRBJ1-5	ASSMGGGFQPQH
TRBV18	TRBJ2-7	ASTLLPTSEGVEQY
TRBV18	TRBJ2-5	ASSPGQTQY
TRBV6-5	TRBJ2-7	ASRRTGDAYEQY
TRBV9	TRBJ2-3	ASSVPSRDTQY
TRBV27	TRBJ1-1	ASSFGRWSEAF
TRBV5-6	TRBJ2-3	ASSLILARTDTQY
TRBV6-1	TRBJ1-1	ASSEVRTGLPEAF
TRBV2	TRBJ1-5	ACRDRGYQPQH
TRBV12-3/TRBV12-4	TRBJ2-5	ASSLVQGWAQY
TRBV7-2	TRBJ2-3	ASSLRRVPGADTQY
TRBV7-3	TRBJ1-1	ASSPNSGSTEAF